These 30 T cell receptor beta chains were sequenced from one sample in a study of immune evolution from preneoplasia to lung adenocarcinoma. Sequencing used immunoSEQ multiplex PCR; TCRdb keeps in-frame clones, though not all of them. The table includes roughly 9,900 clones, around 80% detected once. Sequenced input: FFPE minimally invasive lung adenocarcinoma tissue. The receptors stem from a person aged 65 to 85 with lung adenocarcinoma. Some clones in this sample may be carry-over from other donors' samples.

The rearrangement uses TRBV20-1 and TRBJ1-2; perhaps TRBD1 as D (5 bases). There are 11 residues in the CDR3. The V gene lost 3 bases and the J gene lost 5 bases, with 7 bases spanning the gap. Germline CDR1 reads DFQATT; CDR2 reads SNEGSKA (reference sequence). The CDR3 DNA sequence: TGCAGTGCTAGCAGGGAGTATGGCTACACCTTC. Translated, it gives CSASREYGYTF.

V is TRBV28 and J is TRBJ2-7; possible D gene TRBD2, 5 bases. Trimming took off 6 bases at V and 2 bases at J, with 17 bases between the two ends. The CDR3 runs to 15 residues. Germline V CDR1 and CDR2: MDHEN, SYDVKM. The CDR3 loop reads CASRTRGLQPYEQYF. The DNA for the CDR3 is TGTGCCAGCAGGACTCGGGGTTTACAACCCTACGAGCAGTACTTC.

The chain links TRBV5-4 to TRBJ1-1; D is uncertain. CDR1 is SGHNT and CDR2 is YYREEE in the germline V gene (reference sequence). Trimming took 0 bases from V and 1 from J, leaving 7 bases between them. This CDR3 region has 14 residues. CDR3 amino acids: CASSLAARNTEAFF. CDR3 DNA: TGTGCCAGCAGCTTGGCGGCACGGAACACTGAAGCTTTCTTT.

The chain has TRBV7-9 and TRBJ2-7, with 7 nucleotides matching TRBD2. The CDR3 is 13 residues long. The germline CDR1 and CDR2 sequences are SEHNR and FQNEAQ (reference sequence). V shed 6 bases, J shed 2 bases, and the junction held 4 bases outside the gene matches. For the CDR3, the DNA is TGTGCCAGCAGTCCTAGCGGAACCTACGAGCAGTACTTC. It yields the protein CASSPSGTYEQYF.

V is TRBV6-4 and J is TRBJ2-2; maybe TRBD1 (5 bases). CDR1 and CDR2 from the germline V gene are MRHNA and SNTAGT. V was shortened by 3 bases and J by 2 bases, with 7 bases between the two germline ends. The CDR3 loop spans 14 amino acids. The CDR3 DNA sequence: TGTGCCAGCAGTGAACAGGTTAACACCGGGGAGCTGTTTTTT. Translation: CASSEQVNTGELFF.

The chain employs TRBV6-1 and TRBJ2-1; 9 positions agree with TRBD2. Looked up from germline, CDR1 is MNHNS and CDR2 is SASEGT. Losses at the gene ends were 8 bases for V and 4 bases for J; bases not matched to a gene: 3. The CDR3 loop spans 13 amino acids. CDR3 in DNA: TGTGCCAGCCGACTAGCGGATTACAATGAGCAGTTCTTC. Translation: CASRLADYNEQFF.

J is TRBJ1-2 and V is TRBV5-6, with 7 bases identical to TRBD1. Germline-derived CDR1 and CDR2 are SGHDT and YYEEEE. The CDR3 contains 13 residues. V gave up 4 bases and J gave up 2 bases; unmatched junction bases: 2. The chain's CDR3 is CASSPTGNYGYTF. The CDR3 DNA reads as TGTGCCAGCAGCCCGACAGGGAACTATGGCTACACCTTC.

The rearrangement joins TRBV10-3 to TRBJ1-3; tentative D call: TRBD1 (5 bases). The CDR3 spans 12 residues. The ends were cut back, 11 bases at V and 1 base at J, with 9 bases in the middle. The V gene's germline CDR1 is ENHRY and CDR2 SYGVKD. The CDR3 nucleotides are TGTGCCGTCGGGACGTCTGGAAACACCATATATTTT. As protein: CAVGTSGNTIYF.

The gene calls are TRBV5-1 and TRBJ2-1, with D perhaps TRBD2 (6 bases). The CDR3 consists of 14 residues. CDR1 and CDR2 from the germline V gene are SGHRS and YFSETQ. Trimming removed 3 bases from V and 4 bases from J, with 11 bases in between. The CDR3 coding sequence is TGCGCCAGCAGCTCAGGAGGGGTGTACAATGAGCAGTTCTTC. Translating gives CASSSGGVYNEQFF.

The rearrangement links TRBV6-4 to TRBJ2-3; D possibly matches TRBD1 or TRBD2 (5 bases each). V lost 0 bases and J lost 5, with 6 bases in between. The CDR3 extends over 13 amino acids. The V gene's germline CDR1 is MRHNA and CDR2 SNTAGT. The DNA for the CDR3 is TGTGCCAGCAGTGACTCGAGGGGAGATACGCAGTATTTT. Encoded protein: CASSDSRGDTQYF.

The chain carries TRBV5-4 and TRBJ1-2; D might be TRBD1 (6 bases). CDR3 length: 15 amino acids. Trimming left V 1 base short and J 1 base short, with 11 bases between. Germline assignment: CDR1 SGHNT and CDR2 YYREEE (reference sequence). CDR3 DNA sequence: TGTGCCAGCAGCTTGCGGGACATAGTTAACTATGGCTACACCTTC. This gives the protein CASSLRDIVNYGYTF.

This rearrangement joins TRBV5-5 to TRBJ2-5; TRBD2 aligns across 8 bases. The CDR3 contains 14 residues. With V trimmed by 2 bases and J by 2 bases, 2 bases remained unmatched. The germline V gene encodes CDR1 SGHKS and CDR2 YYEKEE (reference sequence). The CDR3 DNA is TGTGCCAGCAGCTTCAGCGGGGGACAAGAGACCCAGTACTTC. As protein: CASSFSGGQETQYF.

The gene calls are TRBV7-9 and TRBJ1-2, with D tentatively TRBD1 (5 bases). CDR3 size: 17 residues. The V and J ends lost 7 bases and 3 bases respectively, with 24 bases between them. The germline CDR1 and CDR2 sequences are SEHNR and FQNEAQ (reference sequence). The CDR3 sequence: CASKPLERGASDYGYTF. Here the CDR3 DNA reads TGTGCCAGCAAGCCCCTTGAACGCGGGGCTTCAGACTATGGCTACACCTTC.

As to this clone: At one end the junction does not follow the germline gene, possibly because of a read error. Written as DNA, the CDR3 is TGTGCCAGCAGCCCCCCCTACACAGGGACCAACTATAGCTACACCTTC. Amino acids: CASSPPYTGTNYSYTF. The chain links TRBV7-9 to TRBJ1-2; a weak D match, TRBD1 (6 bases). CDR1 SEHNR and CDR2 FQNEAQ come from the germline V gene (reference sequence). The CDR3 is 16 residues long.

This clone was counted between two and nine times. This chain links TRBV9 with TRBJ2-7, with TRBD2 matching 7 bases. The germline gives CDR1 SGDLS, CDR2 YYNGEE. With 2 bases clipped from V and 4 bases from J, the junction kept 12 bases outside the gene matches. This CDR3 is built from 16 residues. CDR3 protein: CASSVFWDVLAYEQYF. Here the CDR3 DNA reads TGTGCCAGCAGCGTCTTCTGGGATGTACTAGCGTACGAGCAGTACTTC. Full variable domain (rest looked up from reference TRBV9 and TRBJ2-7): DSGVTQTPKHLITATGQRVTLRCSPRSGDLSVYWYQQSLDQGLQFLIQYYNGEERAKGNILERFSAQQFPDLHSELNLSSLELGDSALYFCASSVFWDVLAYEQYFGPGTRLTVT.

V gene TRBV5-1 combines with J gene TRBJ1-6, with a tentative D call TRBD1 (6 bases). V was cut by 0 bases and J by 7 bases, with 8 bases left in between. The CDR3 has 14 residues. Germline CDR1 reads SGHRS; CDR2 reads YFSETQ. CDR3 nucleotides: TGCGCCAGCAGCTTGGCCCAGGGGAATTCACCCCTCCACTTT. Its translation: CASSLAQGNSPLHF.

The V call is TRBV6-4, the J call TRBJ2-3; D gene unclear. Trimming shortened V by 3 bases and J by 6 bases, and 16 bases separated the two germline ends. The germline CDR1 and CDR2 sequences are MRHNA and SNTAGT. CDR3 size: 15 residues. The CDR3 reads CASSDSGASGDTQYF. DNA of the CDR3: TGTGCCAGCAGTGATTCTGGAGCTAGTGGTGATACGCAGTATTTT.

This clone was seen only a few times. The chain combines TRBV19 with TRBJ2-1, with 7 bases aligning to TRBD2. Germline V CDR1 and CDR2: LNHDA, SQIVND (reference sequence). V shed 3 bases and J 9 bases; nucleotides not matched to a gene: 11. This CDR3 is built from 15 residues. The DNA for the CDR3 is TGTGCCAGTAGTATGATTAGCGGGTTGGGCGGTGAGCAGTTCTTC. Its translation: CASSMISGLGGEQFF.

V gene TRBV29-1 combines with J gene TRBJ1-2; 9 bases map to TRBD1. CDR1 and CDR2 (germline): SQVTM, ANQGSEA. V shed 3 bases and J 4 bases; nucleotides not matched to a gene: 3. The CDR3 covers 13 residues. CDR3 sequence: CSVEDRGVYGYTF. The CDR3 region has the DNA TGCAGCGTTGAGGACAGGGGAGTCTATGGCTACACCTTC.

The V and J genes are TRBV14 and TRBJ2-7; 10 bases match TRBD2. CDR1 SGHDN and CDR2 FVKESK come from the germline V gene. CDR3 length: 15 amino acids. After removal of 2 bases from V and 4 bases from J, the junction contained 5 bases not matched to a gene. The CDR3 nucleotides read TGTGCCAGCAGCCAACTAGCGGGGGCTTCTTACGAGCAGTACTTC. Encoded protein: CASSQLAGASYEQYF.

The chain couples TRBV2 to TRBJ1-5; D unresolved. V lost 1 base and J lost 1, with 5 bases in between. Per germline, CDR1 SNHLY and CDR2 FYNNEI. The CDR3 has 14 amino acids. The CDR3 nucleotides are TGTGCCAGCAGTGAAGGCCGGAGCAATCAGCCCCAGCATTTT. Translating gives CASSEGRSNQPQHF.

This rearrangement joins TRBV7-2 to TRBJ2-5; 7 bases match TRBD2. The germline gives CDR1 SGHTA, CDR2 FQGNSA. CDR3 length equals 15 residues. V dropped 4 bases and J dropped 9; count of bases not matched to a gene: 14. In nucleotides, the CDR3 is TGTGCCAGCAGCTCCGGAGCGGGGCTCCCCACGGCCCAGTACTTC. Its protein is CASSSGAGLPTAQYF.

V gene TRBV5-6 combines with J gene TRBJ2-7, with D tentatively TRBD1 (5 bases). The CDR3 is 13 amino acids. V shed 4 bases and J shed 4 bases, with 12 bases lying between them. Germline CDR1 and CDR2: SGHDT and YYEEEE. CDR3 nucleotide sequence: TGTGCCAGCAGCCCCTGGGGCAGTTACGAGCAGTACTTC. This codes for CASSPWGSYEQYF.

This chain links TRBV10-3 with TRBJ2-5, with 8 bases aligning to TRBD2. Germline loops: CDR1 ENHRY, CDR2 SYGVKD. V gave up 10 bases and J gave up 1 base; unmatched junction bases: 11. The CDR3 has 15 amino acids. The CDR3 protein is CATKTSGGSQETQYF. The CDR3 DNA reads TGTGCCACCAAGACGAGCGGGGGTTCCCAAGAGACCCAGTACTTC.

The V gene is TRBV5-5, the J gene TRBJ2-1; D is uncertain. V was pared by 0 bases and J by 4 bases, with 5 bases between. The CDR3 sequence is 13 residues long. CDR1 SGHKS and CDR2 YYEKEE come from the germline V gene (reference sequence). The CDR3 reads CASSLEAYNEQFF. DNA for the CDR3: TGTGCCAGCAGCTTGGAAGCATACAATGAGCAGTTCTTC.

The chain uses TRBV29-1 and TRBJ1-2, with TRBD1 as a possible D gene (6 bases). Trimming shortened V by 3 bases and J by 6 bases, and 14 bases separated the two germline ends. Germline CDR1 is SQVTM and CDR2 is ANQGSEA. The CDR3 length is 13 residues. This CDR3 is CSVDLRGGHGYTF. The CDR3 bases are TGCAGCGTTGACCTGAGGGGGGGGCATGGCTACACCTTC.

Only one count was recorded for this clone. CDR3 coding DNA: TGTGCCACCAGCAGAGATGGGTATTCTGAACTAGCGGGAGGCTGGATACTCACAGATACGCAGTATTTT. It yields the protein CATSRDGYSELAGGWILTDTQYF. The chain is built from TRBV15 and TRBJ2-3; TRBD2 aligns across 12 bases. V dropped 0 bases and J dropped 2; count of bases not matched to a gene: 21. The germline CDR1 and CDR2 sequences are LNHNV and YYDKDF (reference sequence). The CDR3 has 23 amino acids. The full variable domain, completed using reference TRBV15 and TRBJ2-3, is DAMVIQNPRYQVTQFGKPVTLSCSQTLNHNVMYWYQQKSSQAPKLLFHYYDKDFNNEADTPDNFQSRRPNTSFCFLDIRSPGLGDTAMYLCATSRDGYSELAGGWILTDTQYFGPGTRLTVL.

This clone occurred a few times. This sequence joins TRBV14 and TRBJ1-2; the match to TRBD1 covers 7 bases. V shed 1 base, J shed 4 bases, and the junction held 6 bases outside the gene matches. The germline V gene has CDR1 SGHDN and CDR2 FVKESK. The length of the CDR3 is 15 residues. In DNA form, the CDR3 reads TGTGCCAGCAGCCAAGCTGGACAGGCCCTCTATGGCTACACCTTC. Translating gives CASSQAGQALYGYTF.

This chain links TRBV12-5 with TRBJ1-2, with no clear D. The CDR3 contains 13 residues. V was pared by 1 base and J by 5 bases, with 8 bases between. Germline lookup yields CDR1 LGHNT and CDR2 FRNRAP. This chain's CDR3 is CASGLDRGYGYTF. The CDR3 nucleotides read TGTGCTAGTGGTTTGGACAGAGGGTATGGCTACACCTTC.

Only one count was recorded for this clone. The chain employs TRBV9 and TRBJ2-2; D uncertain. This CDR3 is 15 amino acids long. Trimming stripped 0 bases from V and 12 bases from J, with 18 bases between. Germline loops: CDR1 SGDLS, CDR2 YYNGEE. CDR3 amino acids: CASSVEGLGTGKLFF. The CDR3 DNA is TGTGCCAGCAGCGTAGAAGGGCTGGGCACCGGAAAGCTGTTTTTT.